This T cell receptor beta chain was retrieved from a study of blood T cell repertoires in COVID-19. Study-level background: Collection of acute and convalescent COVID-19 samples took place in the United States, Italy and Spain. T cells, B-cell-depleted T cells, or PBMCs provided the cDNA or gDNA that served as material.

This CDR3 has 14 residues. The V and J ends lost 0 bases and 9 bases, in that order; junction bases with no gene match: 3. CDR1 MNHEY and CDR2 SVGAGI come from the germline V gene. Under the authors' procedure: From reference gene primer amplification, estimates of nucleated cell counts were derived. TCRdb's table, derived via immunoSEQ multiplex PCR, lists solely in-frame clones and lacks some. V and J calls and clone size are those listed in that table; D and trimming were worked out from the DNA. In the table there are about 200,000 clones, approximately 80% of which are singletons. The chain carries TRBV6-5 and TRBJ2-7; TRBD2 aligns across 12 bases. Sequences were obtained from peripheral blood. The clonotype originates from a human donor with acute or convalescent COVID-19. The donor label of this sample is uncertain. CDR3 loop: CASSYSGLAGPQYF. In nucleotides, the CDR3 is TGTGCCAGCAGTTACTCGGGACTAGCGGGTCCGCAGTACTTC.